The present T cell receptor (beta chain) was sequenced within a study of T cell repertoires in cytomegalovirus infection. Study in general: Public TCR beta signatures provided an indication of both CMV infection and a matching HLA type.

Study observations and caveats: Based on cumulative public TCR beta family frequency, carriers of CMV plus the relevant HLA were identified.

This clonotype appeared many times. Antigen unknown. The CDR3 extends over 16 amino acids. V was cut by 7 bases and J by 8 bases, with 24 bases left in between. Germline loops: CDR1 SGHTA, CDR2 FQGNSA. TCRdb called the reads again in MiXCR, with one record for every CDR3 protein. Altogether about half a million distinct CDR3 sequences are present, 30% to 40% being singletons, with the ten largest covering 15% to 20%. The chain links TRBV7-2 to TRBJ2-1; either TRBD1 or TRBD2 may fit D (6 bases each). The sequence was collected from a human donor in good health (CMV status not recorded). Some clones in this sample may be carry-over from other donors' samples. Sample: cultured PBMCs, taken from culture after CMV antigen stimulation. This chain's CDR3 is CASNSLRLGGNDEQFF. The CDR3 DNA reads as TGTGCCAGCAACTCACTTAGGCTAGGGGGGAACGATGAGCAGTTCTTC.